The present T cell receptor beta chain was sequenced within a study of blood T cell repertoires in COVID-19. In the study overall: COVID-19 samples collected from the United States, Italy and Spain covered acute and convalescent phases.

Original analysis: By means of reference gene primer amplification, nucleated cell counts were estimated. Clones were sequenced by immunoSEQ multiplex PCR, and TCRdb holds only the in-frame ones, with some missing. V and J calls and clone size are those listed in that table; D and trimming were worked out from the DNA. The sample has about 81,000 clones, around 88% seen once. CDR1 LGHNA and CDR2 YSLEER come from the germline V gene. V was shortened by 1 base and J by 1 base, with 11 bases between the two germline ends. The CDR3 consists of 16 residues. The age range of participants was about 18 to 89 years, with residence in under 25 US areas. Participant reports of clinical history set cohort assignment.

This chain links TRBV4-3 with TRBJ1-3; D perhaps matches TRBD1 (6 bases). Sequencing used PBMCs or T cells enriched from blood (not recorded which). The sequence derives from a woman aged 45-65 years with acute COVID-19. In DNA, the CDR3 is TGCGCCAGCAGCCAAGGCGTGGGGACATCTGGAAACACCATATATTTT. This encodes CASSQGVGTSGNTIYF.